This TCR beta chain was observed in a study of neoadjuvant anti-PD-1 for oral cavity cancer. In the study overall: Nivolumab at 3 mg/kg was mostly given biweekly, three to four doses, pre-surgery.

Repertoires were generated with immunoSEQ multiplex PCR, while TCRdb's copy carries only in-frame clones and drops some. Of approximately 83,000 clones listed, 70% to 85% were seen once; the top ten hold 2.5% to 3.5%. Unmatched junction bases numbered 3, after V lost 5 bases and J lost 2 bases. CDR1 and CDR2 (germline): MNHNS, SASEGT. The CDR3 extends over 14 amino acids. Cohort: HPV-negative, locally advanced oral cavity squamous cell carcinoma patients. Blood cells were analyzed directly, without culture or expansion. The starting material was PBMCs, obtained before nivolumab (anti-PD-1) treatment. The receptor was derived from a person between 40 and 85 years old with oral cavity squamous cell carcinoma. The chain carries TRBV6-1 and TRBJ2-1, with TRBD1 matching over 7 bases. DNA for the CDR3: TGTGCCAGCAGTCTCAGGGGGACCTACAATGAGCAGTTCTTC. It specifies CASSLRGTYNEQFF.